This TCR beta chain was retrieved from a study of neurological immune-mediated disorders. The cDNA was synthesized by means of template-switch 5'RACE, which was carried out with 10-nucleotide random UMIs. TCRdb passed the 5' RACE reads through MiXCR, listing each CDR3 protein once. The table shows 50,000 to 65,000 distinct CDR3 sequences, with 4% to 6% occurring only once. The CDR3 runs 15 residues. Per the germline V gene, CDR1 is SGHRS and CDR2 is YFSETQ. Trimming shortened V by 0 bases and J by 2 bases, and 10 bases separated the two germline ends. From 2 million PBMCs stored at -80 C, the unsorted libraries were generated.

The sample consisted of PBMCs. This chain joins TRBV5-1 and TRBJ2-3; D might be TRBD2 (7 bases). This sequence originates from a woman between 45 and 60 years old with multiple sclerosis. The CDR3 DNA is TGCGCCAGCAGCTTGGAACGGGGGGCCACAGATACGCAGTATTTT. Its protein is CASSLERGATDTQYF.